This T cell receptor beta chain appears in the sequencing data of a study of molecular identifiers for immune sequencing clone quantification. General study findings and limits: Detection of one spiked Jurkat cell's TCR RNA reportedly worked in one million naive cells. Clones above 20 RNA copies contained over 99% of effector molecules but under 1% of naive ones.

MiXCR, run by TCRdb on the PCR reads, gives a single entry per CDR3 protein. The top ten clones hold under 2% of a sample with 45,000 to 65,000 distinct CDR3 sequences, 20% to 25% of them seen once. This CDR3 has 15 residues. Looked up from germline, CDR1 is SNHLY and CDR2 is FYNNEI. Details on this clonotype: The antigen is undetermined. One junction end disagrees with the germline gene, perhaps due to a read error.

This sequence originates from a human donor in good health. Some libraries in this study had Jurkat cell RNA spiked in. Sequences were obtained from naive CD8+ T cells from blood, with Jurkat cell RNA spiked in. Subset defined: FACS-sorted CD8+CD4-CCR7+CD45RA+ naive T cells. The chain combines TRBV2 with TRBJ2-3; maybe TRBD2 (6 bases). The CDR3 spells CASSLFGGDMDTQYF. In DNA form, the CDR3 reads TGTGCCAGCAGCCTGTTCGGGGGAGACATGGATACGCAGTACTTT.